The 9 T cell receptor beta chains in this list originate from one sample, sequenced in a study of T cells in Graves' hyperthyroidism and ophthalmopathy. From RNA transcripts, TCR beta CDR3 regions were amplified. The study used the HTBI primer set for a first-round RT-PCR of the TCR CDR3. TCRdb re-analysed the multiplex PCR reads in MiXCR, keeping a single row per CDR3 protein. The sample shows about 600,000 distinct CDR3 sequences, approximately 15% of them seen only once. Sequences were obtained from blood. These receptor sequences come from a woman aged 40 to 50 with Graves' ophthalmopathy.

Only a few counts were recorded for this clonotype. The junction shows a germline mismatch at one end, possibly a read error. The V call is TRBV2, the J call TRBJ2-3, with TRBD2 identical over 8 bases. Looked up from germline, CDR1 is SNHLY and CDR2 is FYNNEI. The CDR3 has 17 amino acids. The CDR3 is CASSLGGSGASTDTQYF. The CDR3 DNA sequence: TGTGCCAGCAGCTTAGGGGGTAGCGGGGCTAGCACGGATACGCAGTATTTT. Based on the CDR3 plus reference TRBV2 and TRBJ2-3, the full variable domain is EPEVTQTPSHQVTQMGQEVILRCVPISNHLYFYWYRQILGQKVEFLVSFYNNEISEKSEIFDDQFSVERPDGSNFTLKIRSTKLEDSAMYFCASSLGGSGASTDTQYFGPGTRLTVL.

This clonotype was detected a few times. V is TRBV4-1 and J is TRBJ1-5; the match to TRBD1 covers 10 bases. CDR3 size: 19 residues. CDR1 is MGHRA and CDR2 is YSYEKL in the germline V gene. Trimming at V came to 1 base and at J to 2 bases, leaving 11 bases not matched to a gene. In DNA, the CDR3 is TGCGCCAGCAGCCAAGGTCCGACGGGACAGGGGATGGGCAATCAGCCCCAGCATTTT. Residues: CASSQGPTGQGMGNQPQHF.

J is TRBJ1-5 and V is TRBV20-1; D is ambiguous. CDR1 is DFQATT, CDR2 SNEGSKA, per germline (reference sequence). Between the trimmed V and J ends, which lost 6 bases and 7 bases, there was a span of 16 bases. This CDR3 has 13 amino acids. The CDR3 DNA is TGCAGTGCCCCCACCTCCACGGGGCAGCCCCAGCATTTT. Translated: CSAPTSTGQPQHF.

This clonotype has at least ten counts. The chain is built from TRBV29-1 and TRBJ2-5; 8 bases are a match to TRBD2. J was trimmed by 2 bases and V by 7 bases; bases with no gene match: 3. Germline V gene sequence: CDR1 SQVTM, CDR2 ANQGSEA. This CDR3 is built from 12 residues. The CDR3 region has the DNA TGCAGCGCGACTAGCGCGCAAGAGACCCAGTACTTC. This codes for CSATSAQETQYF.

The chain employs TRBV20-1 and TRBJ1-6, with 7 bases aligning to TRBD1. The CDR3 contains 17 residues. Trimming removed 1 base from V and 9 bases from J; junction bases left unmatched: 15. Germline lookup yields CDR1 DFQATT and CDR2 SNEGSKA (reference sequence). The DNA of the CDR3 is TGCAGTGCTAGAGCATCACAGGGGTCCCTAGCGAGTTCACCCCTCCACTTT. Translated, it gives CSARASQGSLASSPLHF.

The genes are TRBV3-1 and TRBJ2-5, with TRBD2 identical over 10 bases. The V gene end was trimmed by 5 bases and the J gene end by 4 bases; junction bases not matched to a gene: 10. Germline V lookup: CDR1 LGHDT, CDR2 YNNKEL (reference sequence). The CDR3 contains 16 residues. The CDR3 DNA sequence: TGTGCCAGCAGCAATAGCGGGGGGCGGACTACAGAGACCCAGTACTTC. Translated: CASSNSGGRTTETQYF.

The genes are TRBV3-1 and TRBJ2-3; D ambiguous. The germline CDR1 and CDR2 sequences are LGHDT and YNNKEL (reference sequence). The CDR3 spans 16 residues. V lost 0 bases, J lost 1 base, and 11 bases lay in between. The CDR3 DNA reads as TGTGCCAGCAGCCAAGATATAGGAAGCGGCACAGATACGCAGTATTTT. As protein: CASSQDIGSGTDTQYF.

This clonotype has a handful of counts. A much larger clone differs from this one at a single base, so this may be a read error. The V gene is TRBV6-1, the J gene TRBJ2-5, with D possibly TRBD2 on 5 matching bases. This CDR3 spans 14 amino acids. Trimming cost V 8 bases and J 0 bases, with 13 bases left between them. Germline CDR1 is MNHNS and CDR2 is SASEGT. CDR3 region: CASWETPNQETQYF. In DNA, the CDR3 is TGTGCCAGCTGGGAGACACCTAACCAAGAGACCCAGTACTTC.

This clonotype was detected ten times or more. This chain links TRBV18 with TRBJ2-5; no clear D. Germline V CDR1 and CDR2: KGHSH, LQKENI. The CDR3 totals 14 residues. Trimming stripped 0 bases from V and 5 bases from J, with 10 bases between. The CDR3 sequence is CASSPPERVETQYF. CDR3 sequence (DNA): TGTGCCAGCTCACCACCCGAAAGGGTTGAGACCCAGTACTTC.